This T cell receptor (beta chain) was captured in a study of cytomegalovirus exposure and HLA in healthy donors. Study conclusions and caveats: Per published accounts, TCR beta sequences correctly predicted the HLA-A and HLA-B alleles of most subjects.

This clone appeared a few times. The antigen remains unidentified. PCR amplification relied on 60 Vbeta primers (plus 13 Jbeta primers). Assay: immunoSEQ multiplex PCR; the TCRdb copy retains only in-frame clones and omits some. This table holds about 150,000 clones, over 70% found once. Donors likely had unrecorded immune exposures despite being nominally healthy when sampled. The CDR3 runs 14 residues. Looked up from germline, CDR1 is MNHEY and CDR2 is SVGAGI. Deletions cut 5 bases from V and 7 bases from J, with 15 bases between. The source is a woman aged 40 to 50 in good health and CMV-seronegative. The V gene is TRBV6-5, the J gene TRBJ1-5, with D perhaps TRBD1 (6 bases). Input material: PBMCs. The CDR3 protein is CASSPQGYSQPQHF. CDR3 in DNA: TGTGCCAGCAGTCCTCAGGGGTATTCCCAGCCCCAGCATTTT.